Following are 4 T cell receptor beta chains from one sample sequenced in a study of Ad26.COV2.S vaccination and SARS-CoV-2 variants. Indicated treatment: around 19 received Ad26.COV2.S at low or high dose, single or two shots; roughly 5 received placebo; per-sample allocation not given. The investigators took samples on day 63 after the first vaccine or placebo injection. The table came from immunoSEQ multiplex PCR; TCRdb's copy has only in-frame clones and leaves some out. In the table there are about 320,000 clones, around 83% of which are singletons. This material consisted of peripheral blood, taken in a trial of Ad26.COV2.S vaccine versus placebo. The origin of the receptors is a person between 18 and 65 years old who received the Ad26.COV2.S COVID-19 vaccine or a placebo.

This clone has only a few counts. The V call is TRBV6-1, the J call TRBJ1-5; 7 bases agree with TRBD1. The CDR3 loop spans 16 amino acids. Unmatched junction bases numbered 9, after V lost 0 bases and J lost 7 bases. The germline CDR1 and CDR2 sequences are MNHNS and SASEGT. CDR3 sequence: CASSEAGRGYRQPQHF. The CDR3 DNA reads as TGTGCCAGCAGTGAAGCGGGCAGGGGGTATCGACAGCCCCAGCATTTT.

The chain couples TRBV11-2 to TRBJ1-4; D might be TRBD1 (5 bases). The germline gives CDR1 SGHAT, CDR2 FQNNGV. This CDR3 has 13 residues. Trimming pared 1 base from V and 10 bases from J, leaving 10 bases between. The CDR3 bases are TGTGCCAGCAGCTTAGGGACATACGGAAAACTGTTTTTT. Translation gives CASSLGTYGKLFF. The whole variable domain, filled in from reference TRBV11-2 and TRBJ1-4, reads EAGVAQSPRYKIIEKRQSVAFWCNPISGHATLYWYQQILGQGPKLLIQFQNNGVVDDSQLPKDRFSAERLKGVDSTLKIQPAKLEDSAVYLCASSLGTYGKLFFGSGTQLSVL.

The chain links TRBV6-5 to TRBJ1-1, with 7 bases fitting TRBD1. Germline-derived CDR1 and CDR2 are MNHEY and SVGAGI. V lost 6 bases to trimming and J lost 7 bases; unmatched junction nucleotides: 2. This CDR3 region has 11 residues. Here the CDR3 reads CASSTGVEAFF. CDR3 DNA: TGTGCCAGCAGCACAGGGGTTGAAGCTTTCTTT.

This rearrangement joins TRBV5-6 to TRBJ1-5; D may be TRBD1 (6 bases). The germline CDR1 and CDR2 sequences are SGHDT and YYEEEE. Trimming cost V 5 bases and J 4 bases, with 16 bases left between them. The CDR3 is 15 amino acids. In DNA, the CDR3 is TGTGCCAGCAGTTCTACCGGGACATCTAATCAGCCCCAGCATTTT. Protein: CASSSTGTSNQPQHF.